This TCR beta chain was retrieved from a study of T-cell reconstitution after alpha-beta-depleted transplantation in children. It was with unique molecular identifiers that the TCRbeta library was prepared. TCRdb re-analysed the PCR reads in MiXCR, keeping a single row per CDR3 protein. The table includes some 450,000 distinct CDR3 sequences, over 40% detected once. The germline gives CDR1 DFQATT, CDR2 SNEGSKA (reference sequence). This CDR3 has 13 residues. The ends were cut back, 7 bases at V and 1 base at J, with 14 bases in the middle. General observations from the study: By one year post-transplant, T-cell counts and diversity largely arose from T cells that were newly produced.

As to this clonotype: The antigen is undetermined. Given the absence of the conserved phenylalanine or tryptophan at the CDR3 end, a read error is likely.

V and J are TRBV20-1 and TRBJ2-7, with TRBD2 as a possible D gene (6 bases). The starting material was PBMCs, obtained before TCRalphabeta/CD19-depleted stem cell transplant. This sequence originates from a girl aged 2-10 years with aplastic anemia, due to receive a stem cell transplant. CDR3 loop: CSVWDWTSYEQYS. The CDR3 DNA sequence: TGCAGTGTTTGGGACTGGACGTCCTACGAGCAGTACTCC.